One and the same sample provided the 22 T cell receptor beta chains below, sequenced in a study of blood T cells in healthy people across ages. It was with a sample-barcoded 5' primer and a J-beta primer mix that a second PCR of roughly 6 to 12 cycles was run. TCRdb recomputed calls from the 5' RACE reads with MiXCR, one row per CDR3 protein. The sample includes 1.5 million or so distinct CDR3 sequences, approximately 43% seen only once; the top ten take about 3.8%. Sequences were obtained from blood. Receptors originate from a woman aged 18-29 years in good health.

This clonotype came up a few times. The gene calls are TRBV25-1 and TRBJ2-2; possibly TRBD1 for D (5 bases). This CDR3 has 15 residues. V was clipped by 3 bases and J by 0 bases, with 8 bases between them. Germline-derived CDR1 and CDR2 are MGHDK and SYGVNS. The CDR3 loop reads CASSDPRANTGELFF. CDR3 in DNA: TGTGCCAGCAGTGACCCCAGGGCGAACACCGGGGAGCTGTTTTTT.

This sequence joins TRBV6-6 and TRBJ1-1, with 11 bases matching TRBD1. Germline assignment: CDR1 MNHNY and CDR2 SVGAGI (reference sequence). CDR3 length equals 13 residues. The V gene end was trimmed by 6 bases and the J gene end by 10 bases; junction bases not matched to a gene: 7. CDR3 in DNA: TGTGCCAGCAGCGAGAGGACAGGGGGCACAGCTTTCTTT. It encodes CASSERTGGTAFF.

About this clonotype: This could be a read error, since a much larger clone is one nucleotide away. This chain uses TRBV5-4 with TRBJ1-2, with 7 bases identical to TRBD1. This CDR3 region has 13 residues. With V trimmed by 4 bases and J by 3 bases, 3 bases remained unmatched. Germline CDR1 and CDR2: SGHNT and YYREEE (reference sequence). For the CDR3, the DNA is TGTGCCAGCAGCAATACAGGGGACTATGGCTACACCTTC. It translates to CASSNTGDYGYTF.

This clonotype occurred a few times. CDR3 amino acids: CASSQFLGGEAFF. The CDR3 DNA sequence: TGTGCCAGCAGCCAATTCTTGGGGGGTGAAGCTTTCTTT. The chain has TRBV3-1 and TRBJ1-1; weak D call: TRBD1 (5 bases). The V and J ends lost 2 bases and 7 bases respectively, with 11 bases between them. The CDR3 spans 13 residues. CDR1 and CDR2 from the germline V gene are LGHDT and YNNKEL (reference sequence).

This clonotype was picked up a small number of times. This chain links TRBV6-2 or TRBV6-3 with TRBJ2-1, with D possibly matching TRBD1 (6 bases). This CDR3 region has 15 residues. Trimming took 10 bases from V and 1 from J, leaving 17 bases between them. Per germline, CDR1 MNHEY and CDR2 SVGEGT. The CDR3 protein is CATGPVGASYNEQFF. The DNA of the CDR3 is TGTGCCACCGGCCCGGTGGGGGCGTCCTACAATGAGCAGTTCTTC.

The chain recombines TRBV20-1 with TRBJ2-1; 9 bases line up with TRBD2. The J call may be wrong; the DNA end is better matched by TRBJ2-7. Germline V gives CDR1 DFQATT, CDR2 SNEGSKA (reference sequence). There are 16 residues in the CDR3. The chain's CDR3 is CSAARAGGSSYNEQYF. For the CDR3, the DNA is TGCAGTGCCGCACGTGCGGGGGGGAGCTCCTACAATGAGCAGTACTTC.

Ten or more counts support this clonotype. The V and J genes are TRBV7-9 and TRBJ2-7; D is uncertain. CDR3 length equals 14 residues. V was pared by 5 bases and J by 1 base, with 12 bases between. From germline, CDR1 is SEHNR and CDR2 FQNEAQ (reference sequence). In nucleotides, the CDR3 is TGTGCCAGCAGCCCCTTGGCGGATTCCTACGAGCAGTACTTC. Translation gives CASSPLADSYEQYF.

The chain carries TRBV4-1 and TRBJ1-4; D is perhaps TRBD1 (6 bases). The CDR3 loop spans 18 amino acids. V was clipped by 1 base and J by 4 bases, with 19 bases between them. Per germline, CDR1 MGHRA and CDR2 YSYEKL. The CDR3 bases are TGCGCCAGCAGCCAAGTCGCTAGTAAGAACAGGGATAATGAAAAACTGTTTTTT. Its protein is CASSQVASKNRDNEKLFF.

This clonotype has more than one count but fewer than ten. The CDR3 DNA reads TGTGCCGCAGGACAGTCCGAGGTCGAGCAGTTCTTC. Protein: CAAGQSEVEQFF. The chain has TRBV10-3 and TRBJ2-1; TRBD1 is a possible D gene (6 bases). V was shortened by 11 bases and J by 10 bases, with 18 bases between the two germline ends. There are 12 residues in the CDR3. In germline, CDR1 is ENHRY, CDR2 SYGVKD.

This clonotype was detected only once. This chain uses TRBV6-4 with TRBJ2-3, with 8 nucleotides matching TRBD2. The CDR3 loop spans 14 amino acids. The V gene's germline CDR1 is MRHNA and CDR2 SNTAGT. Unmatched junction bases numbered 6, after V lost 6 bases and J lost 4 bases. The CDR3 reads CASSQTSEADTQYF. The CDR3 nucleotides are TGTGCCAGCAGCCAGACTAGCGAGGCAGATACGCAGTATTTT.

This clonotype was counted only a few times. V and J are TRBV20-1 and TRBJ1-2; D call uncertain. The germline CDR1 and CDR2 sequences are DFQATT and SNEGSKA (reference sequence). Between the trimmed V and J ends, which lost 0 bases and 7 bases, there was a span of 18 bases. This CDR3 spans 15 amino acids. Here the CDR3 DNA reads TGCAGTGCTAGAGATCGTACCGGCAGGCTGACTGGCTACACCTTC. Protein sequence: CSARDRTGRLTGYTF.

This clonotype was picked up one time. The chain's CDR3 is CASSPRDSLYEQYF. Here the CDR3 DNA reads TGTGCCAGCTCACCGAGGGACTCCCTCTACGAGCAGTACTTC. This chain uses TRBV18 with TRBJ2-7; TRBD2 is a possible D gene (6 bases). CDR1 and CDR2 (germline): KGHSH, LQKENI. The CDR3 runs to 14 residues. Trimming cost V 3 bases and J 3 bases, with 12 bases left between them. The entire variable domain, with the rest obtained from reference TRBV18 and TRBJ2-7, is as follows: NAGVMQNPRHLVRRRGQEARLRCSPMKGHSHVYWYRQLPEEGLKFMVYLQKENIIDESGMPKERFSAEFPKEGPSILRIQQVVRGDSAAYFCASSPRDSLYEQYFGPGTRLTVT.

Only a few counts were recorded for this clonotype. The V call is TRBV4-1, the J call TRBJ2-3, with D possibly matching TRBD2 (6 bases). The CDR3 covers 16 residues. CDR1 is MGHRA and CDR2 is YSYEKL in the germline V gene. V was clipped by 1 base and J by 6 bases, with 17 bases between them. For the CDR3, the DNA is TGCGCCAGCAGCCAAGTATGGGACTTGACGAGGGATACGCAGTATTTT. It specifies CASSQVWDLTRDTQYF.

CDR3 nucleotide sequence: TGTGCCAGCAGCTCCAATTTGAAAAACATTCAGTTCTTC. This encodes CASSSNLKNIQFF. The genes are TRBV13 and TRBJ2-1; D remains ambiguous. The length of the CDR3 is 13 residues. Trimming took off 4 bases at V and 13 bases at J, with 17 bases between the two ends. The germline CDR1 and CDR2 sequences are PRHDT and FYEKMQ (reference sequence).

V is TRBV7-9 and J is TRBJ1-5; the D is unclear. The CDR3 has 15 amino acids. V lost 5 bases and J 2 bases, leaving 13 bases between the germline ends. The V gene's germline CDR1 is SEHNR and CDR2 FQNEAQ (reference sequence). The CDR3 coding sequence is TGTGCCAGCAGCCCATACGTTGGAGGCAATCAGCCCCAGCATTTT. Its translation is CASSPYVGGNQPQHF.

The rearrangement links TRBV6-5 to TRBJ1-2; tentatively, D is TRBD1 (6 bases). V was pared by 11 bases and J by 5 bases, with 12 bases between. The CDR3 totals 11 residues. Germline CDR1 reads MNHEY; CDR2 reads SVGAGI. CDR3: CARTQGYGYTF. CDR3 coding DNA: TGTGCCCGCACCCAGGGGTATGGCTACACCTTC.

This chain links TRBV5-6 with TRBJ1-4; no definite D call. CDR3 length: 14 amino acids. V shed 2 bases and J shed 5 bases, with 10 bases lying between them. The germline V gene encodes CDR1 SGHDT and CDR2 YYEEEE. The CDR3 is CASSFPGRNEKLFF. The CDR3 bases are TGTGCCAGCAGCTTTCCTGGGAGGAATGAAAAACTGTTTTTT.

This clonotype was detected a few times. The chain links TRBV9 to TRBJ2-7; 8 nucleotides match TRBD2. This CDR3 contains 13 residues. The germline CDR1 and CDR2 sequences are SGDLS and YYNGEE. Trimming took 3 bases from V and 5 from J; bases not matched to a gene: 4. The DNA for the CDR3 is TGTGCCAGCAGCGAGACTAGCGTCCACGAGCAGTACTTC. This gives the protein CASSETSVHEQYF. The full variable domain, in which reference TRBV9 and TRBJ2-7 provide the parts outside the CDR3, is DSGVTQTPKHLITATGQRVTLRCSPRSGDLSVYWYQQSLDQGLQFLIQYYNGEERAKGNILERFSAQQFPDLHSELNLSSLELGDSALYFCASSETSVHEQYFGPGTRLTVT.

The chain has TRBV30 and TRBJ2-2; D unresolved. Germline CDR1 reads GTSNPN; CDR2 reads SVGIG (reference sequence). Trimming took off 1 base at V and 1 base at J, with 4 bases between the two ends. CDR3 length: 13 residues. The CDR3 spells CAWSDGNTGELFF. CDR3 bases: TGTGCCTGGAGTGACGGGAACACCGGGGAGCTGTTTTTT.

This clonotype was detected many times. The J gene is TRBJ1-5, the V gene TRBV3-1; tentative D call: TRBD1 (5 bases). Germline V gene data show CDR1 as LGHDT and CDR2 as YNNKEL (reference sequence). The CDR3 spans 14 residues. V was shortened by 4 bases and J by 4 bases, with 11 bases between the two germline ends. CDR3 coding DNA: TGTGCCAGCAGCCTACAGGAAACTAATCAGCCCCAGCATTTT. It yields the protein CASSLQETNQPQHF.

The sample holds a few counts of this clonotype. The chain joins TRBV10-3 to TRBJ2-5; D not certain. Trimming pared 3 bases from V and 5 bases from J, leaving 4 bases between. The CDR3 length is 11 residues. Germline V lookup: CDR1 ENHRY, CDR2 SYGVKD. CDR3 loop: CAISDIETQYF. As DNA, the CDR3 is TGTGCCATCAGTGATATCGAGACCCAGTACTTC.

The chain employs TRBV11-2 and TRBJ2-3, with D tentatively TRBD1 (5 bases). Deletions cut 5 bases from V and 4 bases from J, with 16 bases between. The germline V gene has CDR1 SGHAT and CDR2 FQNNGV. The CDR3 loop spans 15 amino acids. The CDR3 DNA reads TGTGCCAGCAGCCAGGGCATAAGCCGATCAGATACGCAGTATTTT. This gives the protein CASSQGISRSDTQYF.